These 27 T cell receptor beta chains were all obtained from the same sample, sequenced in a study of shared clonotypes between healthy human individuals. Using immunoSEQ multiplex PCR, the repertoire was profiled, and TCRdb retains in-frame clones only, with some absent. The sample includes 2 million to 2.5 million clones, around 93% of them seen just once. Sequenced material: naive CD4+ T cells from PBMCs. Stated subset: CD45RA+ positively selected. The receptor set was obtained from a young man in good health. Some clones in this sample may be carry-over from other donors' samples.

V usage is TRBV9 and J usage is TRBJ2-7, with 9 positions matching TRBD2. CDR1 is SGDLS, CDR2 YYNGEE, per germline. The CDR3 loop spans 17 amino acids. V shed 0 bases, J shed 2 bases, and the junction held 9 bases outside the gene matches. The CDR3 sequence is CASSVGGLAPDPYEQYF. CDR3 in DNA: TGTGCCAGCAGCGTAGGAGGACTAGCGCCAGATCCCTACGAGCAGTACTTC.

V gene TRBV18 combines with J gene TRBJ2-3; TRBD2 matches 14 bases. Germline V lookup: CDR1 KGHSH, CDR2 LQKENI. J was trimmed by 3 bases and V by 4 bases; bases with no gene match: 3. The CDR3 totals 16 residues. CDR3 nucleotide sequence: TGTGCCAGCTCACGAGGGACTAGCGGGAGTACAGATACGCAGTATTTT. Residues: CASSRGTSGSTDTQYF.

The V and J genes are TRBV5-1 and TRBJ2-5; D is unresolved. Germline assignment: CDR1 SGHRS and CDR2 YFSETQ. This CDR3 is 15 amino acids long. V was pared by 2 bases and J by 5 bases, with 16 bases between. In DNA form, the CDR3 reads TGCGCCAGCAGCTTTGGCGGAAGAACGGTGGAGACCCAGTACTTC. This codes for CASSFGGRTVETQYF. Looking up the rest from reference TRBV5-1 and TRBJ2-5 gives the full variable domain: KAGVTQTPRYLIKTRGQQVTLSCSPISGHRSVSWYQQTPGQGLQFLFEYFSETQRNKGNFPGRFSGRQFSNSRSEMNVSTLELGDSALYLCASSFGGRTVETQYFGPGTRLLVL.

The rearrangement joins TRBV7-9 to TRBJ2-7; possible D gene TRBD2, 5 bases. V was pared by 1 base and J by 4 bases, with 11 bases between. The CDR3 runs 14 residues. Per germline, CDR1 SEHNR and CDR2 FQNEAQ (reference sequence). The CDR3 loop is CASSLGRQVYEQYF. Written as DNA, the CDR3 is TGTGCCAGCAGCTTAGGGAGGCAGGTTTACGAGCAGTACTTC.

The chain has TRBV28 and TRBJ1-2, with no clear D. CDR3 length equals 14 residues. CDR1 is MDHEN, CDR2 SYDVKM, per germline. Trimming stripped 4 bases from V and 1 base from J, with 10 bases between. Here the CDR3 reads CASSWQSVNYGYTF. The DNA of the CDR3 is TGTGCCAGCAGTTGGCAGTCTGTTAACTATGGCTACACCTTC.

The genes are TRBV5-1 and TRBJ2-1, with no clear D. Between the trimmed V and J ends, which lost 0 bases and 4 bases, there was a span of 11 bases. CDR3 length: 15 residues. Germline CDR1 SGHRS, CDR2 YFSETQ. CDR3 coding DNA: TGCGCCAGCAGCTTGGGCCGGAACCGGTACAATGAGCAGTTCTTC. Translating it yields CASSLGRNRYNEQFF.

The chain links TRBV7-2 to TRBJ2-1; possible D gene TRBD1, 5 bases. The germline gives CDR1 SGHTA, CDR2 FQGNSA. CDR3 length equals 16 residues. Trimming removed 4 bases from V and 3 bases from J, with 16 bases in between. In nucleotides, the CDR3 is TGTGCCAGCAGCTCGATGGGGCTCCTTAACTACAATGAGCAGTTCTTC. Residues: CASSSMGLLNYNEQFF. Based on the CDR3 plus reference TRBV7-2 and TRBJ2-1, the full variable domain is GAGVSQSPSNKVTEKGKDVELRCDPISGHTALYWYRQSLGQGLEFLIYFQGNSAPDKSGLPSDRFSAERTGGSVSTLTIQRTQQEDSAVYLCASSSMGLLNYNEQFFGPGTRLTVL.

This sequence joins TRBV30 and TRBJ2-3; no reliable D call. This CDR3 is built from 16 residues. The ends were cut back, 0 bases at V and 4 bases at J, with 17 bases in the middle. The germline gives CDR1 GTSNPN, CDR2 SVGIG (reference sequence). This chain's CDR3 is CAWSVPGRTSSDTQYF. The CDR3, as DNA: TGTGCCTGGAGTGTACCGGGCAGAACGAGCTCAGATACGCAGTATTTT.

Points on this clone: One end of the junction varies from germline; a read error may be responsible. The chain is built from TRBV28 and TRBJ2-3; tentative D call: TRBD1 (5 bases). This CDR3 is 12 amino acids long. Germline assignment: CDR1 MDHEN and CDR2 SYDVKM. Here the CDR3 reads CAGRDIPDTQYF. The CDR3, as DNA: TGTGCCGGCAGGGATATACCTGATACGCAGTATTTT. The variable domain in full, with the rest retrieved from reference TRBV28 and TRBJ2-3, is DVKVTQSSRYLVKRTGEKVFLECVQDMDHENMFWYRQDPGLGLRLIYFSYDVKMKEKGDIPEGYSVSREKKERFSLILESASTNQTSMYLCAGRDIPDTQYFGPGTRLTVL.

The gene calls are TRBV13 and TRBJ2-7; TRBD1 might be the D (6 bases). Germline V lookup: CDR1 PRHDT, CDR2 FYEKMQ (reference sequence). V was trimmed by 1 base and J by 2 bases, leaving 12 bases between them. The CDR3 contains 15 residues. The CDR3 DNA reads as TGTGCCAGCAGCTTAGTTGGGGGCGACACCTACGAGCAGTACTTC. It codes for CASSLVGGDTYEQYF.

The V gene is TRBV27, the J gene TRBJ2-2, with 8 nucleotides matching TRBD1. Looked up from germline, CDR1 is MNHEY and CDR2 is SMNVEV (reference sequence). The CDR3 loop spans 21 amino acids. The ends lost 4 bases at V and 6 bases at J; junction bases unmatched: 25. DNA for the CDR3: TGTGCCAGCAGTTCGCTGCCCTTCCGAGACAGGGGAACTGGCCGGGCCGGGGAGCTGTTTTTT. This codes for CASSSLPFRDRGTGRAGELFF.

The chain combines TRBV19 with TRBJ2-1; D remains unclear. Looked up from germline, CDR1 is LNHDA and CDR2 is SQIVND (reference sequence). The length of the CDR3 is 13 residues. Trimming removed 1 base from V and 9 bases from J, with 10 bases in between. The DNA for the CDR3 is TGTGCCAGTAGTATAGTCTGGGCCGGTGAGCAGTTCTTC. Amino acid sequence: CASSIVWAGEQFF.

The chain has TRBV5-5 and TRBJ2-1, with no clear D. This CDR3 has 14 amino acids. Germline values: CDR1 SGHKS, CDR2 YYEKEE (reference sequence). V gave up 0 bases and J gave up 4 bases, with 8 bases separating them. CDR3 bases: TGTGCCAGCAGCTTGGAGGGAATGTACAATGAGCAGTTCTTC. Its translation: CASSLEGMYNEQFF.

The chain combines TRBV4-1 with TRBJ1-1; D gene ambiguous. The CDR3 runs 15 residues. V was shortened by 0 bases and J by 1 base, with 9 bases between the two germline ends. Germline CDR1 and CDR2: MGHRA and YSYEKL. CDR3 DNA sequence: TGCGCCAGCAGCCAAGATAACCGTCCGAACACTGAAGCTTTCTTT. Translated: CASSQDNRPNTEAFF.

This chain connects TRBV6-5 to TRBJ2-7, with D maybe TRBD1 (6 bases). In germline, CDR1 is MNHEY, CDR2 SVGAGI. There are 14 residues in the CDR3. Trimming shortened V by 7 bases and J by 4 bases, and 17 bases separated the two germline ends. CDR3 protein: CASTSPGVVYEQYF. In DNA, the CDR3 is TGTGCCAGCACCTCCCCAGGGGTGGTATACGAGCAGTACTTC.

The chain joins TRBV28 to TRBJ2-1, with D perhaps TRBD1 or TRBD2 (5 bases each). There are 12 residues in the CDR3. V dropped 2 bases and J dropped 9 bases, with 8 bases sitting between them. The germline V gene encodes CDR1 MDHEN and CDR2 SYDVKM. This CDR3 reads CASSLGGGEQFF. CDR3 nucleotide sequence: TGTGCCAGCAGTTTAGGTGGGGGTGAGCAGTTCTTC.

This sequence joins TRBV10-3 and TRBJ2-2; the D gene is possibly TRBD2 (5 bases). This CDR3 contains 13 residues. Germline assignment: CDR1 ENHRY and CDR2 SYGVKD. Trimming took 4 bases from V and 5 from J, leaving 8 bases between them. CDR3 DNA: TGTGCCATCAGTGCTACGGGGACCGGGGAGCTGTTTTTT. Its translation is CAISATGTGELFF.

The chain joins TRBV30 to TRBJ2-3; TRBD2 might be the D (5 bases). V dropped 1 base and J dropped 6 bases, with 14 bases sitting between them. The CDR3 loop spans 14 amino acids. CDR1 GTSNPN and CDR2 SVGIG come from the germline V gene (reference sequence). The CDR3 reads CAWSDEGFVDTQYF. The CDR3 bases are TGTGCCTGGAGTGACGAGGGTTTCGTGGATACGCAGTATTTT.

The chain recombines TRBV7-9 with TRBJ2-5; D possibly corresponds to TRBD2 (6 bases). The CDR3 totals 12 residues. The germline V gene has CDR1 SEHNR and CDR2 FQNEAQ (reference sequence). Deletions cut 9 bases from V and 7 bases from J, with 15 bases between. CDR3 sequence reads: CARAEGVGTQYF. The CDR3 DNA reads as TGTGCCAGGGCGGAGGGCGTTGGGACCCAGTACTTC.

For this clone: Other DNA sequences of this sample code for an identical CDR3. V and J are TRBV19 and TRBJ2-7; D is possibly TRBD2 (6 bases). The CDR3 loop spans 12 amino acids. V gave up 3 bases and J gave up 4 bases, with 7 bases separating them. Germline V gives CDR1 LNHDA, CDR2 SQIVND (reference sequence). CDR3: CASSIRGYEQYF. In DNA form, the CDR3 reads TGTGCCAGTAGTATCCGGGGGTACGAGCAGTACTTC.

Of note for this clone: The sample has other DNA sequences that encode this CDR3 too. This chain links TRBV5-1 with TRBJ2-2; 10 nucleotides match TRBD2. CDR3 length: 15 amino acids. J was trimmed by 4 bases and V by 4 bases; bases with no gene match: 4. Germline loops: CDR1 SGHRS, CDR2 YFSETQ. The CDR3 region is CASSLAGAGTGELFF. In DNA form, the CDR3 reads TGCGCCAGCAGCCTAGCGGGAGCTGGCACCGGGGAGCTGTTTTTT.

The rearrangement uses TRBV11-2 and TRBJ2-2, with TRBD1 as a possible D gene (6 bases). Germline V gene data show CDR1 as SGHAT and CDR2 as FQNNGV. Trimming took off 3 bases at V and 4 bases at J, with 18 bases between the two ends. The CDR3 contains 17 residues. This chain's CDR3 is CASSFVGRQGSTGELFF. CDR3 bases: TGTGCCAGCAGCTTTGTGGGGCGGCAGGGGAGCACCGGGGAGCTGTTTTTT.

This clone was observed once. This chain connects TRBV7-9 to TRBJ2-7; D is possibly TRBD2 (6 bases). Germline values: CDR1 SEHNR, CDR2 FQNEAQ (reference sequence). V lost 6 bases and J lost 5, with 17 bases in between. CDR3 length equals 14 residues. DNA of the CDR3: TGTGCCAGCAGAACGGGGGAACGGGAGAACGAGCAGTACTTC. As protein: CASRTGERENEQYF.

The rearrangement joins TRBV28 to TRBJ1-1; D is unclear. CDR3 length: 14 residues. Trimming removed 2 bases at V and 4 bases at J, with 11 bases between. CDR1 is MDHEN and CDR2 is SYDVKM in the germline V gene. Here the CDR3 reads CASSLGLSSTEAFF. DNA for the CDR3: TGTGCCAGCAGTTTAGGACTATCGAGCACTGAAGCTTTCTTT.

The V gene is TRBV5-1, the J gene TRBJ2-7; 8 bases map to TRBD1. CDR1 SGHRS and CDR2 YFSETQ come from the germline V gene. The CDR3 is 14 amino acids. After removal of 9 bases from V and 3 bases from J, the junction contained 11 bases not matched to a gene. CDR3 in amino acids: CANAPQGEHYEQYF. The CDR3 DNA reads TGCGCCAACGCCCCACAGGGGGAACACTACGAGCAGTACTTC.

This clone was seen once. The chain uses TRBV19 and TRBJ1-2; 8 bases align to TRBD1. The J segment lost 6 bases and the V segment lost 9 bases, leaving 12 bases of the junction unmatched. The CDR3 is 14 amino acids. The V gene's germline CDR1 is LNHDA and CDR2 SQIVND (reference sequence). The CDR3: CASQDRALGDGYTF. The DNA of the CDR3 is TGTGCCAGCCAGGACAGGGCCCTTGGGGATGGCTACACCTTC.

The rearrangement joins TRBV28 to TRBJ2-2, with D tentatively TRBD2 (5 bases). V was shortened by 6 bases and J by 12 bases, with 17 bases between the two germline ends. This CDR3 has 13 residues. Germline CDR1 and CDR2: MDHEN and SYDVKM. CDR3 in amino acids: CASRETGKQKLFF. The CDR3 DNA reads as TGTGCCAGCAGGGAAACCGGGAAACAAAAGCTGTTTTTT. Based on the CDR3 plus reference TRBV28 and TRBJ2-2, the full variable domain is DVKVTQSSRYLVKRTGEKVFLECVQDMDHENMFWYRQDPGLGLRLIYFSYDVKMKEKGDIPEGYSVSREKKERFSLILESASTNQTSMYLCASRETGKQKLFFGEGSRLTVL.